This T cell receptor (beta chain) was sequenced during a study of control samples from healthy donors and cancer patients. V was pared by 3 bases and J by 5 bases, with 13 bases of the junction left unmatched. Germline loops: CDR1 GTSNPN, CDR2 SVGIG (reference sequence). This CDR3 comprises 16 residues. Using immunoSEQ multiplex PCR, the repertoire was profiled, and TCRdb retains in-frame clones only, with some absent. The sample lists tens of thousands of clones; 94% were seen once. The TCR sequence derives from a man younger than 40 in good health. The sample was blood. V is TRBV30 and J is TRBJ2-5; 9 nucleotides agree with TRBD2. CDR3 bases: TGTGCCTGGAGCCCAGCGGGGCCCGCGGGGGGGGAGACCCAGTACTTC. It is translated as CAWSPAGPAGGETQYF. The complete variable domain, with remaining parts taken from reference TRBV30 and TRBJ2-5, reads SQTIHQWPATLVQPVGSPLSLECTVEGTSNPNLYWYRQAAGRGLQLLFYSVGIGQISSEVPQNLSASRPQDRQFILSSKKLLLSDSGFYLCAWSPAGPAGGETQYFGPGTRLLVL.